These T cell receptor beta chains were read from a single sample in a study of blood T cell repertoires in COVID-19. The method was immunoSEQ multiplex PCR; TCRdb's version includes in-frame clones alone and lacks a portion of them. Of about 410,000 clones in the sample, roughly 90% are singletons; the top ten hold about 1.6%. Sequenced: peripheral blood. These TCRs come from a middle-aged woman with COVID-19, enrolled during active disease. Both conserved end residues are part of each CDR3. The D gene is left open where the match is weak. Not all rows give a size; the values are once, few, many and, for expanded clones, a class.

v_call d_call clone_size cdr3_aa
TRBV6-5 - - CASSYSRWTGGNTIYF
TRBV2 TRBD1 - CASRDRGNGNTIYF
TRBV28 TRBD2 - CATIFTTSGTYEQYF
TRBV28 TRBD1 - CASSFDRGRSNQPQHF
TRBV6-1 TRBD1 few CASSEETGRGHEKLFF
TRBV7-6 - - CASSLPGEGYTF
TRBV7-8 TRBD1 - CASSATGGTNYGYTF
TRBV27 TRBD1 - CASSVRRTGIHSNQPQHF
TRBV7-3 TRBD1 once CASSPPRGNSPLHF
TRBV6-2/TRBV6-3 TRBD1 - CASSQTGAEAFF
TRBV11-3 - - CASSSTGLHNEQFF
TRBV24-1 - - CATSDESRVAEQFF
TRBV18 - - CASSPLGGPGGYTF
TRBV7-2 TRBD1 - CASSYGSGGSGNTIYF
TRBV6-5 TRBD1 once CASSYLLTGDNTEAFF
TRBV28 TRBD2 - CASLGGRDQETQYF
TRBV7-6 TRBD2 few CASSLGAGGPGTGELFF
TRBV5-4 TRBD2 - CASSRTSGRAGTDTQYF
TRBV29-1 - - CSVGGGPLNTEAFF
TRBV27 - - CAIPQDTYNEQFF
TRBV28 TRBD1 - CASSFPRDRARIDDTEAFF
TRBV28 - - CAAGLGVGELFF
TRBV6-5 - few CASSFRSLGQGAFF
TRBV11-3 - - CASSLEPGEGSNEQFF
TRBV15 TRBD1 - CATSRTTGLDTEAFF
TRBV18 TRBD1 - CASSRDRADEKLFF
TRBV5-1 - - CASSLELVYGYTF
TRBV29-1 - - CSVVGGRTEAFF
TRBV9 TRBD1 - CASSALGQSSYNEQFF
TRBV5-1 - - CASSPPGRGDGYTF
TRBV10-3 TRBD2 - CAISDPRGGSYEQYF
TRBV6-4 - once CASSVQENQPQHF
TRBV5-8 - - CASSFVSEQYF
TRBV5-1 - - CASSPGTTSTDTQYF
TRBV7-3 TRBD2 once CASNGLASVGELFF